This T cell receptor (beta chain) comes out of a study of cytomegalovirus exposure and HLA in healthy donors. PCR involved 60 Vbeta and 13 Jbeta primers. This table comes from immunoSEQ multiplex PCR, and its TCRdb copy is limited to in-frame clones, with some not included. The repertoire holds more than 90,000 clones, with 81% as singletons. In this sample, this clone turned up a few times. No antigen is known for it. Whole-study results and caveats: Among the CMV-associated chains, three were confirmed in vitro as specific for CMV antigens.

CDR3 length: 13 amino acids. Per the germline V gene, CDR1 is MNHNY and CDR2 is SVGAGI (reference sequence). V was shortened by 7 bases and J by 3 bases, with 10 bases between the two germline ends. Specimen: PBMCs. This chain connects TRBV6-6 to TRBJ2-4; possibly TRBD1 for D (5 bases). The source of this sequence is a woman between 65 and 79 years old in good health and CMV-seropositive. Here the CDR3 reads CASTSDSKNIQYF. In DNA form, the CDR3 reads TGTGCCAGCACCTCTGACAGCAAAAACATTCAGTACTTC.